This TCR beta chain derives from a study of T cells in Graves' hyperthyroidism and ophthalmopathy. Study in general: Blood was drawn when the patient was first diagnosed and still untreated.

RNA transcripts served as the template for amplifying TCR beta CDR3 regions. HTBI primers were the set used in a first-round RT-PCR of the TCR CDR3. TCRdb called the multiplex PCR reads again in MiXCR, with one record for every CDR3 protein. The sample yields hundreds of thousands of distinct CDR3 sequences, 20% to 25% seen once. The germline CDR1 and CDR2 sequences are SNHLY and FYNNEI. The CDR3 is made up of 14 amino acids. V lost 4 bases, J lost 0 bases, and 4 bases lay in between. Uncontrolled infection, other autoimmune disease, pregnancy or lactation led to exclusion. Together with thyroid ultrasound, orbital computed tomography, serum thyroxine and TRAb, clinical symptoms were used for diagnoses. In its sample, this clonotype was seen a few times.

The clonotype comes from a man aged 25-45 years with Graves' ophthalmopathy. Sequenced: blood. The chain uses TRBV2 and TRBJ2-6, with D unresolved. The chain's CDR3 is CASSASSGANVLTF. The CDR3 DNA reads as TGTGCCAGCAGTGCTAGCTCTGGGGCCAACGTCCTGACTTTC.